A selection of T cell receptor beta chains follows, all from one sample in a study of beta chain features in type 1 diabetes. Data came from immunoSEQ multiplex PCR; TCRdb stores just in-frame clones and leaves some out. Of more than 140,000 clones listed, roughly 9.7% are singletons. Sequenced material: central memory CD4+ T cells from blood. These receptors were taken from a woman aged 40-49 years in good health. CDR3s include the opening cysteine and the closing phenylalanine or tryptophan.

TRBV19 CASSPYSSYNEQFF
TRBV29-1 CSVDRGAGELFF
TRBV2 CASSRGTSGGAAFF
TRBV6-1 CASTGRGEQYF
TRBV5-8 CASSLEYRGTDTQYF
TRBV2 CASSGASGGAETQYF
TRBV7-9 CASSLSSGGDTQYF
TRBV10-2 CASSIRQGNYEQYF
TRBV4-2 CASSLRGGEAFF
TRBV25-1 CASSPLYEQYF
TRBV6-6 CASSLNPTPTYEQYF
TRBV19 CASRGGLGSSYNEQFF
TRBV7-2 CASSERSPLGGTQYF
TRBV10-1 CAAQTGGTGELFF
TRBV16 CASSHGRQNEQYF
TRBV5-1 CASLRDNSYNEQFF
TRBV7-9 CASSLKGVHNSPLHF
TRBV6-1 CAITGSGANVLTF
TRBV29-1 CSASRDRGIEQFF
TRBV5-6 CASSFWGGGSNQPQHF
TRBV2 CASSEPTVNTGELFF
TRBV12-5 CASGLRLEETQYF
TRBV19 CASSWTRTSGANVLTF
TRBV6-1 CASSGDRGHEQYF
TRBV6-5 CASSYSWTGGGETQYF
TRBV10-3 CATTSGTYEQYF
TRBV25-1 CASSPLGGTLDRTDTQYF
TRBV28 CASSLPRLAKNIQYF
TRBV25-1 CASSDSTIAGLAKNIQYF
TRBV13 CASSPDRGGEQFF
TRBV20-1 CSLGGAETQYF
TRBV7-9 CASSQTSGEDTQYF
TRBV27 CASSPAGTENSPLHF
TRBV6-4 CASSERGTNTDTQYF
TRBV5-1 CASSFRGLGTDTQYF
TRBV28 CASTWGGGGTEAFF
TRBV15 CATSRGQQYGYTF
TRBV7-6 CASSSRTYEQFF
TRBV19 CASSILTTQPQHF
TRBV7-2 CASTHRERGTDTQYF
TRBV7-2 CASSITGGREQFF
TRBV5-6 CASSFTTDRASYNEQFF